This TCR beta chain was identified in a study of a mutant IDH1 vaccine in newly diagnosed glioma. On the study more broadly: Once 4-6 weeks had passed after radiotherapy alone, vaccination started, or it started with temozolomide cycles. Study-wide points: Pseudoprogression seemingly bore no relation to changes in top peripheral T cell clonotypes.

To note about this clone: The antigen remains undetermined.

Trimming removed 4 bases at V and 4 bases at J, with 8 bases between. CDR1 is MGHDK, CDR2 SYGVNS, per germline. The CDR3 sequence is 13 residues long. Time point indicated: week 5, during vaccination. The study gave 300 ug of mutant IDH1 20-mer peptide per vaccine dose, with topical imiquimod. Tumors from donors were new WHO grade 3 or 4 IDH1-mutant astrocytomas with ATRX loss. Some clones are missing from TCRdb's copy, which holds only in-frame ones; the method was immunoSEQ multiplex PCR. The sample contains tens of thousands of clones, roughly three quarters of which appear only once. The chain uses TRBV25-1 and TRBJ2-1; D is ambiguous. The sequences come from PBMCs, collected from a glioma patient whose treatment included an IDH1 peptide vaccine. The TCR originated in a man in his forties with glioma. Some clones in this sample may be carry-over from other donors' samples. The CDR3 bases are TGTGCCAGCAGTGTGGGGTGGTACAATGAGCAGTTCTTC. Translating it yields CASSVGWYNEQFF.